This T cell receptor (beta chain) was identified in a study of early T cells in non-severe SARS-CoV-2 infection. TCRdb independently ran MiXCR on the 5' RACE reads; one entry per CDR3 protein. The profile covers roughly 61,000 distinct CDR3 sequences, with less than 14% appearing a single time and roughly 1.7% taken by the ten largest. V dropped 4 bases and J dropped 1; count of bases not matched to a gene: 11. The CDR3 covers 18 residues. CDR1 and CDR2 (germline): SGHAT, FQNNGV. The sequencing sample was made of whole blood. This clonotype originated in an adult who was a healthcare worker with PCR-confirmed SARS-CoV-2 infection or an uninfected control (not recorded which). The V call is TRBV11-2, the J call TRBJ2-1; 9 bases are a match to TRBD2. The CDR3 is CASSSGRLAGDSYNEQFF. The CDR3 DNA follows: TGTGCCAGCAGCTCCGGGCGCTTAGCGGGGGATTCCTACAATGAGCAGTTCTTC.